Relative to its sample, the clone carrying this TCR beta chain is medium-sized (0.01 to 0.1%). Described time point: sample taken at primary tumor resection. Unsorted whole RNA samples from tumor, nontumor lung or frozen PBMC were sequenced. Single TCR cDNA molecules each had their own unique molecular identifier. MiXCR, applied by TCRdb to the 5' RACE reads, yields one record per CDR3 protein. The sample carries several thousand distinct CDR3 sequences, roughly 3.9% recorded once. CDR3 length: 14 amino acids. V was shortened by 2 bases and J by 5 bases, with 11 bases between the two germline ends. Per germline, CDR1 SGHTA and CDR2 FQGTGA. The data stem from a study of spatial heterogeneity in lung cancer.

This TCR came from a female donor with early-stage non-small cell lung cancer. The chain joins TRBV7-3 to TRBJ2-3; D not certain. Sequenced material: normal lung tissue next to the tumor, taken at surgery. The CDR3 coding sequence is TGTGCCAGCAGCTTAGGCCTAGATGGAGATACGCAGTATTTT. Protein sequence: CASSLGLDGDTQYF.